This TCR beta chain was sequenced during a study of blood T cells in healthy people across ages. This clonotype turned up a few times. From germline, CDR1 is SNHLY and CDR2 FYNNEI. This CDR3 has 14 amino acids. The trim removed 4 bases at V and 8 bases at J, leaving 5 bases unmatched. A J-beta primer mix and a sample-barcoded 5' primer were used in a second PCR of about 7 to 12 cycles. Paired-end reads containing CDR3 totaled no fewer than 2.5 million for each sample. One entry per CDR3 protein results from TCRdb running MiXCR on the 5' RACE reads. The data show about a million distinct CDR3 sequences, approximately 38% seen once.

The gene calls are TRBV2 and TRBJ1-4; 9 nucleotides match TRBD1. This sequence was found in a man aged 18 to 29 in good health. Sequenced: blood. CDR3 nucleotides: TGTGCCAGCAGTGTGACAGGGGGAAGGGAAAAACTGTTTTTT. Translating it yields CASSVTGGREKLFF.